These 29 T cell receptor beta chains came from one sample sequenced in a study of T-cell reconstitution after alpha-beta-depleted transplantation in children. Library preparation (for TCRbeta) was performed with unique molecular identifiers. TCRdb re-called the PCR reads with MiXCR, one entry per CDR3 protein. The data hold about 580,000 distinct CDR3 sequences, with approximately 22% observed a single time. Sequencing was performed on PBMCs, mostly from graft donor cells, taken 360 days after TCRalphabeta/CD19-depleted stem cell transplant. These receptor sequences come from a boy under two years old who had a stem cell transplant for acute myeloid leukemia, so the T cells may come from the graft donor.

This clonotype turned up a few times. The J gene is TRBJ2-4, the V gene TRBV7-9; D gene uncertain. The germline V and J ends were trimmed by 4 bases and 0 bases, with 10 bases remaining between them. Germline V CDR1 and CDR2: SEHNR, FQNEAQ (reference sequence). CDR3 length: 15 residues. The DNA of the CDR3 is TGTGCCAGCAGCTCTTTTACAGTAGCCAAAAACATTCAGTACTTC. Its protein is CASSSFTVAKNIQYF.

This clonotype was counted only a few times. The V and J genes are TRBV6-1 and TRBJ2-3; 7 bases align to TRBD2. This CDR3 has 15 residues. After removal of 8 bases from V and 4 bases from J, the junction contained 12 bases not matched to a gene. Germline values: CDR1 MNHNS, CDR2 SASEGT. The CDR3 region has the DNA TGTGCCAGCGAGGGACTACCCTATGGGGCAGATACGCAGTATTTT. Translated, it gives CASEGLPYGADTQYF.

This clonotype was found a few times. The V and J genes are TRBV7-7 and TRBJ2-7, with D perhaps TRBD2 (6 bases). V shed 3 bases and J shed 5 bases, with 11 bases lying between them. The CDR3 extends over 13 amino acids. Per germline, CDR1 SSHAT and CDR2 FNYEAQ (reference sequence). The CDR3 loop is CASSFSGVDEQYF. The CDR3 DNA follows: TGTGCCAGCAGCTTTTCGGGGGTGGACGAGCAGTACTTC.

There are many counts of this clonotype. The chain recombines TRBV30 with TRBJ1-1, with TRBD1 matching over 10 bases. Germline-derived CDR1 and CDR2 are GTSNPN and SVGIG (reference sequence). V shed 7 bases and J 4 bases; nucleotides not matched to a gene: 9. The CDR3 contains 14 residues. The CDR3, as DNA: TGTGCCTCCACCGGGACAGGGGAGGGCACTGAAGCTTTCTTT. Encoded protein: CASTGTGEGTEAFF.

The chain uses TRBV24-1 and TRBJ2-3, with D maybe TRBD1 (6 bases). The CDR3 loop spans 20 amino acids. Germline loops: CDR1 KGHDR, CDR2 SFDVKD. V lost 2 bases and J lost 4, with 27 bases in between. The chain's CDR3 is CATSDSGFGLSTGWADTQYF. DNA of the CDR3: TGTGCCACCAGTGATTCGGGATTTGGTTTGAGTACAGGGTGGGCAGATACGCAGTATTTT.

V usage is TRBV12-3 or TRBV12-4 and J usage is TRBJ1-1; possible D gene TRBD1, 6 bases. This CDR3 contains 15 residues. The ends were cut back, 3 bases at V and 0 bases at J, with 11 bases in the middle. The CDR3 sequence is CASSLLGTLNTEAFF. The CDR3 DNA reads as TGTGCCAGCAGTTTGTTAGGGACACTGAACACTGAAGCTTTCTTT.

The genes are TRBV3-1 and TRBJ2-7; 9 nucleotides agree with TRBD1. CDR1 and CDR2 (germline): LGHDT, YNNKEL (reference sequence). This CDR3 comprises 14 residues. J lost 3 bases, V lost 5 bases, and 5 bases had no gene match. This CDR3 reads CASSYRDRVYEQYF. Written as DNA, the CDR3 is TGTGCCAGCAGCTACCGGGACAGGGTCTACGAGCAGTACTTC.

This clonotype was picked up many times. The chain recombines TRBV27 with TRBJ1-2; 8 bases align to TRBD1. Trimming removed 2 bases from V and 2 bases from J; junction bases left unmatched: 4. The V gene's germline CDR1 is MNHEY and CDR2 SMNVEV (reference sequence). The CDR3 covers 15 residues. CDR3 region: CASSLGQGINYGYTF. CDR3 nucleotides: TGTGCCAGCAGTTTAGGACAGGGCATCAACTATGGCTACACCTTC.

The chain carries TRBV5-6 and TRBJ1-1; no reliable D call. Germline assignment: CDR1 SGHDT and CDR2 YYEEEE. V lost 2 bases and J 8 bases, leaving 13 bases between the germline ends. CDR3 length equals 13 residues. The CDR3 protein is CASSFTGNLEAFF. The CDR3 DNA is TGTGCCAGCAGCTTCACGGGAAATCTCGAAGCTTTCTTT.

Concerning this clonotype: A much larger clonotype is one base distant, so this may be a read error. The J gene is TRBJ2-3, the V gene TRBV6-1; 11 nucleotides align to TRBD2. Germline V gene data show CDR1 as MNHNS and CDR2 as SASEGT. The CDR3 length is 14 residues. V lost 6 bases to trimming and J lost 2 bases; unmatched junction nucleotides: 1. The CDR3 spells CASRLAGDTDTQYF. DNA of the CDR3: TGTGCCAGCAGACTAGCGGGGGACACAGATACGCAGTATTTT.

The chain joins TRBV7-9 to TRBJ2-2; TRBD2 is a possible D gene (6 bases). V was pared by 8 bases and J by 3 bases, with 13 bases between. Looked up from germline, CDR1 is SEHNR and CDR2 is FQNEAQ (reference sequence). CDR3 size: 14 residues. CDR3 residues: CASPLRGDTGELFF. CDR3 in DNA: TGTGCCAGCCCCTTGCGGGGCGACACCGGGGAGCTGTTTTTT. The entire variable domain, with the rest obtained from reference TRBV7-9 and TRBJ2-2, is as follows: DTGVSQNPRHKITKRGQNVTFRCDPISEHNRLYWYRQTLGQGPEFLTYFQNEAQLEKSRLLSDRFSAERPKGSFSTLEIQRTEQGDSAMYLCASPLRGDTGELFFGEGSRLTVL.

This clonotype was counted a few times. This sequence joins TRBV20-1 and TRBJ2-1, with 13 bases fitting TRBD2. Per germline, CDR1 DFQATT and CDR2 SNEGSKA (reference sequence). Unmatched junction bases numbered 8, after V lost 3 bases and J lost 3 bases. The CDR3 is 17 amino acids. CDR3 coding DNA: TGCAGTGCTAGCTCACTAGCGGGGGGGCGGGGCTACAATGAGCAGTTCTTC. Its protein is CSASSLAGGRGYNEQFF.

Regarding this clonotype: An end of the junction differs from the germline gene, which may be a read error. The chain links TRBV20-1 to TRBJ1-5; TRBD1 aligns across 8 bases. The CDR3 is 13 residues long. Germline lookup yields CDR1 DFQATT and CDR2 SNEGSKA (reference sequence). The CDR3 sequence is CTARTGGGQPQHF. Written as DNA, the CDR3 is TGCACTGCTAGAACAGGGGGAGGCCAGCCCCAGCATTTT.

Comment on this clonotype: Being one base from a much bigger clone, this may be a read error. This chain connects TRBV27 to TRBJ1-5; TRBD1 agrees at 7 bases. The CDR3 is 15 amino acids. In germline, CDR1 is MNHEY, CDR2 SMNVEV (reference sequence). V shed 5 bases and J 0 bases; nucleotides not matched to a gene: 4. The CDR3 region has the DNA TGTGCCAGCAGTCCCTGGGACAGTAGCAATCAGCCCCAGCATTTT. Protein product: CASSPWDSSNQPQHF.

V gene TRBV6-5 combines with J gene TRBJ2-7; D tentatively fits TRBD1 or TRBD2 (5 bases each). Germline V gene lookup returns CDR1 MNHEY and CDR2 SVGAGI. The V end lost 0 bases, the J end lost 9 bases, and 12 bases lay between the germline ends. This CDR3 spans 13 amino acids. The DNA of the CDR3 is TGTGCCAGCAGTTACTCGGGGGTTGGTCCGCAGTACGTC. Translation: CASSYSGVGPQYV.

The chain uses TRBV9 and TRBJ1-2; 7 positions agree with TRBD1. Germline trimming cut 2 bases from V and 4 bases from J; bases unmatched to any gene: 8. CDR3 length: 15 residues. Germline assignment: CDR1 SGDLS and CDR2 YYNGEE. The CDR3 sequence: CASSVGQDRAYGYTF. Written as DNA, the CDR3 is TGTGCCAGCAGCGTTGGACAGGATCGGGCCTATGGCTACACCTTC.

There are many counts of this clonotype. CDR3 in amino acids: CSVWAGHSNQPQHF. In nucleotides, the CDR3 is TGCAGTGTTTGGGCAGGCCATAGCAATCAGCCCCAGCATTTT. V and J are TRBV20-1 and TRBJ1-5; no reliable D call. The V gene's germline CDR1 is DFQATT and CDR2 SNEGSKA (reference sequence). The germline V and J ends were trimmed by 7 bases and 0 bases, with 13 bases remaining between them. CDR3 length: 14 amino acids.

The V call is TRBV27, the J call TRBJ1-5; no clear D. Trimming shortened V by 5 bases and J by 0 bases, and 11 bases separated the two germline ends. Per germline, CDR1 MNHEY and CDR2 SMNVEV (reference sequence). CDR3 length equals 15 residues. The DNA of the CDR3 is TGTGCCAGCAGTCCGGGTTTCTCTAGCAATCAGCCCCAGCATTTT. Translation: CASSPGFSSNQPQHF.

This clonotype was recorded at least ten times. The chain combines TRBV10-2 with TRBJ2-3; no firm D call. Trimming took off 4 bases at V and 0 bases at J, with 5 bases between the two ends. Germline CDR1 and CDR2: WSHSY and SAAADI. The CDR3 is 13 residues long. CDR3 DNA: TGCGCCAGCAGTGTCTGGAGCACAGATACGCAGTATTTT. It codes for CASSVWSTDTQYF.

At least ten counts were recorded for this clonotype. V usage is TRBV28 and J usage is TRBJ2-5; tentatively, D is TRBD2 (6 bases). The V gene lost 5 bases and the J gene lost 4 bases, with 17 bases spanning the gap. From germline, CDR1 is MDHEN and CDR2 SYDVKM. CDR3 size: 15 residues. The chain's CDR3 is CASSPRLGVGETQYF. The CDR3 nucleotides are TGTGCCAGCAGTCCGCGACTAGGGGTCGGAGAGACCCAGTACTTC.

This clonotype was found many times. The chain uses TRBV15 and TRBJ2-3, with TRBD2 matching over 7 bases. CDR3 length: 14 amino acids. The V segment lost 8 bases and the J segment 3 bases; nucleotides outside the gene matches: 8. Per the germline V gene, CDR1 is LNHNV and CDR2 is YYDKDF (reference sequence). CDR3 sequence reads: CATRRGEGTDTQYF. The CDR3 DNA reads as TGTGCCACCCGTCGTGGGGAGGGGACAGATACGCAGTATTTT.

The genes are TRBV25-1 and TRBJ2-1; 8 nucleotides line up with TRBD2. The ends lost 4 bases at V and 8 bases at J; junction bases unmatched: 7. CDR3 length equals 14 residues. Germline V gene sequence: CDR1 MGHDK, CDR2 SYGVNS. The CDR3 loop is CASSGGGSSYEQFF. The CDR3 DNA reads TGTGCCAGCAGTGGCGGGGGGTCTTCCTATGAGCAGTTCTTC.

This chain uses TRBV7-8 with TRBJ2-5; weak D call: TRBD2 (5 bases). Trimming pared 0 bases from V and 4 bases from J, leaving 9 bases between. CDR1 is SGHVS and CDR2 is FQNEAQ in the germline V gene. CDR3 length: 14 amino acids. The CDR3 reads CASSLATGSETQYF. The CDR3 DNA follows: TGTGCCAGCAGCTTAGCGACGGGGTCAGAGACCCAGTACTTC.

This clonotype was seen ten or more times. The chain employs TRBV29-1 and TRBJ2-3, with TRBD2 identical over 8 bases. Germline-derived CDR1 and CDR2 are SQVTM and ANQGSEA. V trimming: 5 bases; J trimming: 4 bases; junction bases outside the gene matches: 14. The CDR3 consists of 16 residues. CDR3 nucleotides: TGCAGCGTTTTAAGCAGTCTGGCGGGGGGCGCAGATACGCAGTATTTT. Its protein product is CSVLSSLAGGADTQYF.

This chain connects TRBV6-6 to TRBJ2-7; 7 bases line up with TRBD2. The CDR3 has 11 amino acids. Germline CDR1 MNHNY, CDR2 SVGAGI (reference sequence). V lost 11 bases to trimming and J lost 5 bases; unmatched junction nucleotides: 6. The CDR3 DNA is TGTGCCGGGGGAGGGATCGACGAGCAGTACTTC. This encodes CAGGGIDEQYF.

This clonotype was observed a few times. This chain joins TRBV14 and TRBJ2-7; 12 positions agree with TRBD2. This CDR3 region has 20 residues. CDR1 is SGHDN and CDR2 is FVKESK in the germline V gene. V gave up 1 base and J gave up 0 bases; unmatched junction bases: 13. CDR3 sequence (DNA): TGTGCCAGCAGCCAAGTAGCGGTTGGACTAGCGGGATATAGCTCCTACGAGCAGTACTTC. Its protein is CASSQVAVGLAGYSSYEQYF.

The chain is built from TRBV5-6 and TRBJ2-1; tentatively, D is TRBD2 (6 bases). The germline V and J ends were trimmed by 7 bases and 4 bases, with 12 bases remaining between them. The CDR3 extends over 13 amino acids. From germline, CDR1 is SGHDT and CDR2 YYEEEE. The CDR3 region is CASAGGIYNEQFF. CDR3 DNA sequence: TGTGCCAGCGCTGGGGGGATATACAATGAGCAGTTCTTC. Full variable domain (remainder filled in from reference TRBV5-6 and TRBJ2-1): DAGVTQSPTHLIKTRGQQVTLRCSPKSGHDTVSWYQQALGQGPQFIFQYYEEEERQRGNFPDRFSGHQFPNYSSELNVNALLLGDSALYLCASAGGIYNEQFFGPGTRLTVL.

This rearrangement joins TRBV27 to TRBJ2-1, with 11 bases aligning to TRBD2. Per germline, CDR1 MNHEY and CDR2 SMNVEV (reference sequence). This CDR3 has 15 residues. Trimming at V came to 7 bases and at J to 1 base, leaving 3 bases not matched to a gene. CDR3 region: CASNVAGGSYNEQFF. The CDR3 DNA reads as TGTGCCAGCAATGTAGCGGGGGGGTCCTACAATGAGCAGTTCTTC.

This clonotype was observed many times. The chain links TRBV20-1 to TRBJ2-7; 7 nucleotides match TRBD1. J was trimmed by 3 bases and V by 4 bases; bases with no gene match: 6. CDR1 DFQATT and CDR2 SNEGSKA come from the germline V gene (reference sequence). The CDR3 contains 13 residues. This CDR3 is CSAIRDRNYEQYF. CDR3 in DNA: TGCAGTGCTATCCGGGACAGAAACTACGAGCAGTACTTC.